The 22 T cell receptor beta chains listed next were all sequenced from one sample in a study of patients and donors after allogeneic stem cell transplantation. TCRdb ran MiXCR on the RT-PCR reads and lists one entry per CDR3 protein. The table has about 31,000 distinct CDR3 sequences, nearly 7% seen once. Material for sequencing was blood, either unsorted or a sorted T cell fraction (not recorded which). The receptor source for this set is a human donor who was either an allogeneic HSCT recipient or a stem cell or donor lymphocyte infusion donor (not recorded which). It is not recorded whose cells these are; they may come from a transplant donor.

This clonotype was found once. The J gene is TRBJ2-2, the V gene TRBV7-9; D perhaps matches TRBD2 (5 bases). Trimming left V 5 bases short and J 0 bases short, with 13 bases between. This CDR3 is built from 16 residues. Looked up from germline, CDR1 is SEHNR and CDR2 is FQNEAQ (reference sequence). CDR3: CASSARDNANTGELFF. The CDR3 DNA follows: TGTGCCAGCAGCGCACGGGATAACGCGAACACCGGGGAGCTGTTTTTT.

This clonotype was recorded at least ten times. J is TRBJ1-6 and V is TRBV19, with D tentatively TRBD1 (5 bases). V lost 3 bases and J 9 bases, leaving 15 bases between the germline ends. This CDR3 contains 15 residues. Germline CDR1 reads LNHDA; CDR2 reads SQIVND (reference sequence). CDR3: CASSMEAGKGSPLHF. CDR3 DNA: TGTGCCAGTAGTATGGAAGCAGGGAAGGGTTCACCCCTCCACTTT. Drawing the rest from reference TRBV19 and TRBJ1-6, the complete variable domain is DGGITQSPKYLFRKEGQNVTLSCEQNLNHDAMYWYRQDPGQGLRLIYYSQIVNDFQKGDIAEGYSVSREKKESFPLTVTSAQKNPTAFYLCASSMEAGKGSPLHFGNGTRLTVT.

This clonotype was seen ten or more times. The chain is built from TRBV2 and TRBJ2-3, with unresolved D. Germline V CDR1 and CDR2: SNHLY, FYNNEI. V was trimmed by 7 bases and J by 0 bases, leaving 14 bases between them. The CDR3 spans 15 residues. The CDR3 spells CASMIDTTSTDTQYF. In nucleotides, the CDR3 is TGTGCCAGCATGATTGACACAACTAGCACAGATACGCAGTATTTT.

This clonotype appeared a few times. This chain links TRBV6-6 with TRBJ2-7; the D is unclear. The V end was cut by 3 bases, the J end by 6 bases, with 18 bases between. The CDR3 runs to 15 residues. Germline loops: CDR1 MNHNY, CDR2 SVGAGI (reference sequence). The CDR3 region has the DNA TGTGCCAGCAGTTATTTTAGTGGGTCTCTAGGCGAGCAGTACTTC. The encoded protein is CASSYFSGSLGEQYF.

The chain links TRBV15 to TRBJ2-7, with 7 bases aligning to TRBD1. The trim removed 1 base at V and 7 bases at J, leaving 7 bases unmatched. This CDR3 spans 14 amino acids. Germline CDR1 and CDR2: LNHNV and YYDKDF (reference sequence). This CDR3 is CATSRAAGGWEQYF. The CDR3 DNA is TGTGCCACCAGCAGAGCTGCAGGGGGTTGGGAGCAGTACTTC.

J is TRBJ1-2 and V is TRBV4-3; no definite D call. The V gene's germline CDR1 is LGHNA and CDR2 YSLEER. This CDR3 contains 12 residues. Trimming removed 1 base from V and 5 bases from J, with 5 bases in between. The CDR3 sequence: CASSQVGYGYTF. CDR3 coding DNA: TGCGCCAGCAGCCAAGTTGGGTATGGCTACACCTTC.

This clonotype was seen only a few times. The genes are TRBV18 and TRBJ2-2; D uncertain. This CDR3 is built from 13 residues. Germline V gene data show CDR1 as KGHSH and CDR2 as LQKENI. The V end was cut by 2 bases, the J end by 6 bases, with 7 bases between. CDR3 nucleotide sequence: TGTGCCAGCTCACCAGCTCGGTCCGGGGAGCTGTTTTTT. This encodes CASSPARSGELFF.

This clonotype was detected many times. The chain employs TRBV6-5 and TRBJ1-2, with TRBD1 matching 7 bases. This CDR3 comprises 12 residues. Germline V lookup: CDR1 MNHEY, CDR2 SVGAGI. The ends lost 6 bases at V and 5 bases at J; junction bases unmatched: 3. CDR3 bases: TGTGCCAGCAGAAAGGGACAGTATGGCTACACCTTC. It is translated as CASRKGQYGYTF.

Ten or more counts support this clonotype. V usage is TRBV6-6 and J usage is TRBJ1-1; D might be TRBD1 (5 bases). Trimming removed 4 bases from V and 6 bases from J, with 15 bases in between. The CDR3 is 14 residues long. Per germline, CDR1 MNHNY and CDR2 SVGAGI (reference sequence). In DNA form, the CDR3 reads TGTGCCAGCAGTTCGTGGGGCTTCCGCTCTGAAGCTTTCTTT. It encodes CASSSWGFRSEAFF.

The chain is built from TRBV7-9 and TRBJ2-7; either TRBD1 or TRBD2 may fit D (6 bases each). V gave up 6 bases and J gave up 3 bases, with 18 bases separating them. The CDR3 is 15 amino acids. Germline CDR1 SEHNR, CDR2 FQNEAQ (reference sequence). The CDR3: CASRSGGRVGYEQYF. CDR3 nucleotides: TGTGCCAGCAGGTCCGGGGGCAGGGTGGGCTACGAGCAGTACTTC.

In this sample, this clonotype turned up many times. V is TRBV12-3 or TRBV12-4 and J is TRBJ2-7, with D possibly called TRBD1 or TRBD2 (5 bases each). This CDR3 is built from 14 residues. Deletions cut 7 bases from V and 1 base from J, with 14 bases between. The DNA for the CDR3 is TGTGCCAGCATCCAAGGGGACCAGTCCTACGAGCAGTACTTC. Translated: CASIQGDQSYEQYF.

V gene TRBV7-9 combines with J gene TRBJ2-5; 7 bases agree with TRBD2. CDR3 length equals 15 residues. From germline, CDR1 is SEHNR and CDR2 FQNEAQ (reference sequence). Trimming cost V 5 bases and J 5 bases; bases outside gene matches: 11. CDR3 coding DNA: TGTGCCAGCAGCACAGCCCTTTCGGGGGGTGAGACCCAGTACTTC. Its translation: CASSTALSGGETQYF.

This clonotype was detected many times. V gene TRBV20-1 combines with J gene TRBJ1-1, with TRBD1 matching 8 bases. Trimming took 0 bases from V and 8 from J; bases not matched to a gene: 8. The germline gives CDR1 DFQATT, CDR2 SNEGSKA (reference sequence). The CDR3 consists of 14 residues. The CDR3 nucleotides read TGCAGTGCTAGAGATGGGGACAGGCTAACCGAAGCTTTCTTT. Translating gives CSARDGDRLTEAFF.

This clonotype was seen at least ten times. The J gene is TRBJ2-4, the V gene TRBV7-9; 12 nucleotides line up with TRBD2. CDR1 and CDR2 (germline): SEHNR, FQNEAQ (reference sequence). V lost 5 bases and J lost 2; bases outside the gene matches: 10. This CDR3 comprises 18 residues. This CDR3 reads CASSPPPGLAGPKNIQYF. In DNA form, the CDR3 reads TGTGCCAGCAGCCCACCCCCCGGACTAGCGGGACCCAAAAACATTCAGTACTTC.

There are many counts of this clonotype. The chain joins TRBV6-6 to TRBJ2-3; TRBD1 matches 11 bases. The CDR3 has 21 residues. Germline-derived CDR1 and CDR2 are MNHNY and SVGAGI (reference sequence). The trim removed 7 bases at V and 1 base at J, leaving 22 bases unmatched. CDR3 bases: TGTGCCAGCAACCGGGACAGGGGGTCAAGGATACTTTCTCGTCGCACAGATACGCAGTATTTT. Translation: CASNRDRGSRILSRRTDTQYF.

In its sample, this clonotype was seen many times. The genes are TRBV6-5 and TRBJ2-7; TRBD1 or TRBD2 may be the D gene (5 bases each). With 7 bases removed from V and 0 bases from J, the gap between germline ends came to 7 bases. CDR3 length: 12 residues. CDR1 and CDR2 (germline): MNHEY, SVGAGI. The CDR3 region is CASKGSSYEQYF. The CDR3 coding sequence is TGTGCCAGCAAGGGGAGCTCCTACGAGCAGTACTTC.

This clonotype was detected many times. This sequence joins TRBV5-1 and TRBJ1-4; 10 nucleotides agree with TRBD1. This CDR3 is built from 15 residues. Trimming took 3 bases from V and 3 from J; bases not matched to a gene: 2. Germline V gene sequence: CDR1 SGHRS, CDR2 YFSETQ. For the CDR3, the DNA is TGCGCCAGCAGCTGGGGGACAGGGGCTAATGAAAAACTGTTTTTT. This encodes CASSWGTGANEKLFF.

J is TRBJ2-4 and V is TRBV24-1; 8 bases align to TRBD2. This CDR3 region has 13 residues. V lost 9 bases, J lost 0 bases, and 0 bases stayed unmatched. The V gene's germline CDR1 is KGHDR and CDR2 SFDVKD. This CDR3 reads CATAGGAKNIQYF. For the CDR3, the DNA is TGTGCCACCGCGGGGGGAGCCAAAAACATTCAGTACTTC.

In this sample, this clonotype turned up a few times. Here the CDR3 DNA reads TGTGCCAGCAGCTTGAGCGGGAGAGCGTACAATGAGCAGTTCTTC. This translates into CASSLSGRAYNEQFF. The chain recombines TRBV7-2 with TRBJ2-1, with 8 bases that match TRBD2. The CDR3 has 15 amino acids. The germline V gene encodes CDR1 SGHTA and CDR2 FQGNSA. J was trimmed by 4 bases and V by 3 bases; bases with no gene match: 5.

This clonotype was seen more than once but under ten times. The chain carries TRBV4-3 and TRBJ2-1, with 12 bases aligning to TRBD2. The CDR3 covers 15 residues. Per the germline V gene, CDR1 is LGHNA and CDR2 is YSLEER. Unmatched junction bases numbered 4, after V lost 3 bases and J lost 7 bases. CDR3 nucleotide sequence: TGCGCCAGCAGCCATCTAGCGGGAGGGCCGAATGAGCAGTTCTTC. As protein: CASSHLAGGPNEQFF.

This clonotype was detected many times. This sequence joins TRBV18 and TRBJ1-6; weak D call: TRBD1 (5 bases). The CDR3 extends over 14 amino acids. The germline V gene has CDR1 KGHSH and CDR2 LQKENI. Trimming shortened V by 2 bases and J by 5 bases, and 7 bases separated the two germline ends. The CDR3 is CASSPSGNNSPLHF. Here the CDR3 DNA reads TGTGCCAGCTCACCATCAGGGAATAATTCACCCCTCCACTTT.

This clonotype was observed many times. V gene TRBV4-3 combines with J gene TRBJ2-1, with TRBD1 as a possible D gene (6 bases). The V gene lost 0 bases and the J gene lost 7 bases, with 16 bases spanning the gap. The CDR3 consists of 16 residues. Germline-derived CDR1 and CDR2 are LGHNA and YSLEER. CDR3 nucleotide sequence: TGCGCCAGCAGCCAAGAACCAGGGGCGCTGGGAAATGAGCAGTTCTTC. This translates into CASSQEPGALGNEQFF.